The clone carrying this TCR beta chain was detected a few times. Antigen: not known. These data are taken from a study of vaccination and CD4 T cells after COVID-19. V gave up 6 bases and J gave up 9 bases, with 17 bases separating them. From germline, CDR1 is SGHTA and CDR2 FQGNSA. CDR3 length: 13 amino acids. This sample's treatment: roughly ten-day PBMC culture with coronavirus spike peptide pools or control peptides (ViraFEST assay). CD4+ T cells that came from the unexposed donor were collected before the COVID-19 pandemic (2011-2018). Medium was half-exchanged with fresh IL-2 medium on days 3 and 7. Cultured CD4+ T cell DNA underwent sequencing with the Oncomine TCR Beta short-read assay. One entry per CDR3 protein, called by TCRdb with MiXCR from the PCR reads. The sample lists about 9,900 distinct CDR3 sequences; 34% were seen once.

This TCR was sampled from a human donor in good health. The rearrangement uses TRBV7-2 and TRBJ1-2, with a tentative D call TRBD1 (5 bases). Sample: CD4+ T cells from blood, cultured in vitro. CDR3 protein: CASRIRGDSSYTF. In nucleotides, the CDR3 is TGTGCCAGCAGAATCCGAGGGGACTCGAGCTACACCTTC.